This TCR beta chain comes out of a study of OX40 agonist ivuxolimab in advanced cancers. Study details: Ivuxolimab is an agonistic anti-OX40 (CD134) antibody, and patients were treated with it.

The timepoints at which blood was sampled were baseline, cycle 4 day 1, and cycle 7 day 1. V dropped 5 bases and J dropped 11; count of bases not matched to a gene: 5. The CDR3 totals 13 residues. Germline-derived CDR1 and CDR2 are KGHSH and LQKENI. The method was immunoSEQ multiplex PCR; TCRdb's version includes in-frame clones alone and lacks a portion of them. The sample has about 69,000 clones; 85% to 90% are singletons. Study outcomes and limitations: Some of the lowest clonal expansion was seen in partial responders at 0.1-3.0 mg/kg.

With respect to this clone: The antigen is not known.

The starting material was CD4+ or CD8+ T cells sorted from blood, obtained in a trial of the OX40 agonist ivuxolimab. The sequence was collected from an adult with an advanced solid tumor such as melanoma, head and neck, liver or kidney cancer. The genes are TRBV18 and TRBJ1-6, with 8 nucleotides matching TRBD1. The CDR3 loop reads CASSSDREAPLHF. CDR3 nucleotides: TGTGCCAGCTCATCGGACAGGGAGGCACCCCTCCACTTT.